This is a list of T cell receptor beta chains from one sample in a study of control samples from healthy donors and cancer patients. Profiling relied on immunoSEQ multiplex PCR, and the TCRdb table lists in-frame clones only, not all of them. This sample has tens of thousands of clones; approximately 90% occur once, and the top ten carry under 2.5%. The sample taken for sequencing was PBMCs. Receptors originate from a woman aged 55 to 70 with head and neck cancer. Both conserved end residues are part of each CDR3. The order of the fields is J gene, clone size, V gene, D gene, CDR3 DNA, CDR3 protein. D genes are given only for firm matches. Clone size, where shown, is once, few, many, or a class for clones that have expanded.

>TRBJ1-6|once|TRBV27|.
TGTGCCAGCAGTTACACCCCTGAGAGGGACTCACCCCTCCACTTT
CASSYTPERDSPLHF
>TRBJ2-7|.|TRBV5-1|TRBD2
TGCGCCAGCAATATGGAGGCGGGAGGCACCTACGAGCAGTACTTC
CASNMEAGGTYEQYF
>TRBJ1-2|.|TRBV2|.
TGTGCCAGCAGTGAAGGGCAGGGAAGTGGCTACACCTTC
CASSEGQGSGYTF
>TRBJ1-1|.|TRBV4-3|.
TGCGCCAGCAGCCTCGGCAGGGAGGGTACTGAAGCTTTCTTT
CASSLGREGTEAFF
>TRBJ2-1|.|TRBV18|.
TGTGCCAGCTCAACTCGGCGGGAAGCCCGGGGAAATGAGCAGTTCTTC
CASSTRREARGNEQFF
>TRBJ1-2|once|TRBV30|.
TGTGCCTGGAGAGAGGGGGAGAACTATGGCTACACCTTC
CAWREGENYGYTF
>TRBJ1-2|.|TRBV3-1/TRBV3-2|.
TGTGCCAGCAGCCAGGATGGAGGGAACTATGGCTACACCTTC
CASSQDGGNYGYTF
>TRBJ2-7|once|TRBV18|TRBD2
TGTGCCAGCTCACCGGGACTAGCGGATACTTCCTACGAGCAGTACTTC
CASSPGLADTSYEQYF
>TRBJ2-3|once|TRBV5-1|.
TGCGCCAGCAGCCCTCCACTAGACACAGATACGCAGTATTTT
CASSPPLDTDTQYF
>TRBJ2-7|.|TRBV3-1/TRBV3-2|TRBD2
TGTGCCAGCAGCAGGGGAGGGAGATCGGATCGGGAGCAGTACTTC
CASSRGGRSDREQYF
>TRBJ1-1|.|TRBV11-2|.
TGTGCCAGCAGCTCCGATTGGGTGAACACTGAAGCTTTCTTT
CASSSDWVNTEAFF